Reported below is one TCR beta chain. This clonotype was picked up many times. The antigen it recognizes is unknown. The input lacks base qualities; no much larger clone sits a single base away. Stable Graves' hyperthyroidism was defined as the absence of progression to ophthalmopathy over 18 months of follow-up. The hyperthyroidism patients were between 18 and 65 years old and newly diagnosed, with a disease duration of less than 2 months. Exclusion was applied to patients with uncontrolled infections, other autoimmune diseases, pregnancy or lactation. Clinical symptoms, serum thyroxine and TRAb, thyroid ultrasound, and orbital computed tomography formed the basis for the diagnoses. PBMCs were separated from roughly 9.6 ml of fresh peripheral blood using Ficoll-Paque density gradient centrifugation. Trizol reagent was used to extract total RNA, and RNA quality was then checked on an Agilent 2100 Bioanalyzer.

These data originate in a study of T cells in Graves' hyperthyroidism and ophthalmopathy (dated 2019 in TCRdb). About the investigation overall: Peripheral blood was sampled at the time of initial diagnosis, prior to any treatment. TCR V-J signatures able to tell the groups apart were searched for in a discovery cohort of 90 to 100 patients, of whom 40 to 45 had Graves' ophthalmopathy and roughly 58 had stable Graves' hyperthyroidism. Prospective prediction of ophthalmopathy was tested in an independent validation cohort consisting of 18 to 20 hyperthyroidism patients and more than 15 patients who later progressed to ophthalmopathy. For training and testing, the 100 or so patients in the discovery cohort were randomly divided in a 7:3 ratio. Thyroid tissue and blood T-cell repertoires from more than 5 Graves' hyperthyroidism patients were also compared in the study. After blood sampling, hyperthyroidism patients were treated with methimazole at a starting dose of 30 mg daily, and ophthalmopathy patients were treated with high-dose intravenous methylprednisolone. The paper reports TCR Vbeta CDR3 sequencing of some 140 peripheral blood samples: around 41 ophthalmopathy, about 75 hyperthyroidism and approximately 17 progressor patients.

Based on the germline V gene, the CDR1 and CDR2 sequences are KGHSH and LQKENI. The cysteine opens and the phenylalanine closes a CDR3 of 12 amino acids. Kept here is only the CDR3 DNA, which spans 36 bases and is read in frame from base 1. The junction shows trimming of 6 bases on V and 3 bases on J, plus 6 bases between the germline ends. The TCR beta CDR3 regions were amplified from the RNA transcripts. The first round of RT-PCR for the TCR CDR3 was performed with the HTBI primer set and the Qiagen OneStep RT-PCR kit. The libraries were constructed in a second round of multiplex PCR and then size-selected and purified. Paired-end sequencing of the libraries was performed with 100 bp reads on an Illumina HiSeq2000. The authors' pipeline ran thus. Raw data were processed with SOAPnuke, discarding reads with adapters, uncalled bases, mean Phred below 15, or no exact constant-primer or identifier match. High-quality paired reads were merged using COPE v1.2.5, and each unique nucleotide sequence was defined as a clonotype. Clonotypes were aligned to IMGT TRBV, TRBD and TRBJ reference segments using MiTCR v1.1. The analysis included only V-J combinations with a frequency above 0.0001, which together covered about 99% of the repertoires. The TCS score was defined as the ratio of F50 (clonal expansion) to E x V (chaos), calculated using BLOSUM62-based TCRdist between CDR3 peptides within each V-J. Welch's t-statistics and random forest reduced just over 500 V-J features to under 15, which were used in a naive Bayes classifier (R e1071). In TCRdb, the public reads were trimmed at Q25 with fastp and aligned with MiXCR, with productive beta chains retained. Rows matching on CDR3 protein sequence are summarized as one entry with the most common DNA and genes. TCRdb, not the original authors, processed these V and J calls. The sample includes about 210,000 distinct CDR3 sequences, with roughly a sixth observed a single time. Under 65% of the sample is taken by the ten largest.

General study outcomes and caveats: Sample size was not statistically predetermined, and investigators were not blinded to group allocation. A 13 V-J signature model separated ophthalmopathy from stable hyperthyroidism, with 87.88% sensitivity and roughly 84% specificity in cross-validation and 80%/75% in testing. Blood samples also contained most of the expanded thyroid clonotypes (frequency above 0.001), which suggests that blood repertoires may reflect thyroid immune responses. During validation, the model predicted progression to ophthalmopathy a median of approximately 7 months ahead of onset, with almost 71% sensitivity and about 72% specificity.

The sequence joins TRBV18 to TRBJ2-4, with the D gene call left open. The clonotype was recovered from a man aged 45-60 years with Graves' hyperthyroidism. The specimen sequenced was blood. Here is the DNA: TGTGCCAGCTCCCCCGACAAAAACATTCAGTACTTC. The encoded protein is CASSPDKNIQYF.